This TCR beta chain was profiled in a study of T cells expressing NK-cell markers (dated by TCRdb to between 2020 and 2021). In terms of the full investigation: Three sorted T-cell subsets (CD3+CD56+NKG2C+, CD3+CD56+NKG2C- and CD3+CD56-NKG2C+) from fewer than 10 donors had their TCR beta-chain repertoires profiled. Illumina HiSeq 2000/2500, MiSeq or NextSeq was used to sequence libraries as 2 x 150 bp reads. The eight sequenced donors were randomly selected healthy volunteers, three men and five women. Seven of the eight sequenced donors were HCMV-seropositive and one was HCMV-seronegative. The research as a whole found: Whether the expanded NKG2C-expressing T cell clones were specific for HCMV antigens was left unclear. Those dominant clonotypes were again the most abundant among CD3+CD56-NKG2C+ cells in a handful of donors, at about 25-65%. In roughly six donors, the dominant CD3+CD56+NKG2C+ clonotypes ranked among the top 10 CD8+ clonotypes, making up about 1.0-8% of CD8+ T cells.

In the case of this clonotype: The antigen this receptor binds is unknown.

Reading the germline V gene (reference sequence) gives CDR1 DFQATT and CDR2 SNEGSKA. CDR3 length: 16 amino acids, cysteine to phenylalanine. No DNA sequence is on record. The listed sequencing device is Illumina HiSeq 2000. TCR beta cDNA libraries were made by 5'RACE template switching that added a universal primer site and unique molecular identifiers. Synthesis of cDNA was primed from the TCR beta constant segment and was followed by two consecutive PCR amplification steps. Under the source paper's analysis protocol: MIGEC handled demultiplexing of the reads and grouping by UMI, while MiTCR was used to assemble and quantify clonotypes. To exclude erroneous sequences, only TCR cDNA sequences supported by at least two reads were retained. Downstream repertoire analysis used the tcR package, and clonotypes were matched across fractions by CDR3 nucleotide sequence plus V segment. VDJmatch was used to annotate antigen specificity against VDJdb, with one amino acid substitution allowed in CDR3. TCRdb reprocessed the reads; each CDR3 protein sequence makes one entry, and DNA is unavailable. The V and J calls follow TCRdb's processing rather than the paper's. The sample has some 500,000 distinct CDR3 sequences on record. In total, the top ten clones hold more than 1.4% of the sample.

To determine HCMV serostatus, a commercial ELISA kit was used to detect HCMV-specific IgG in serum. Ficoll density gradient centrifugation was used to isolate peripheral blood mononuclear cells from blood. The sample was blood T cells: a sorted CD56 or NKG2C T cell subset, CD4+ or CD8+ T cells, or bulk PBMC T cells (not recorded which). Here the chain combines TRBV20-1 and TRBJ2-2. The TCR sequence derives from a woman between 50 and 59 years old in good health. Donor details come from another sample of the same person, matched by shared clones. This receptor has the CDR3 CSARNIPAIGTGELFF.